This T cell receptor beta chain was sequenced during a study of blood T cells in healthy people across ages. With regard to this clonotype: Its matching antigen is unknown.

All donors came from Russia, were Caucasian and healthy, and spanned ages roughly 6 to 95. Investigators took 8 to 10 milliliters of peripheral blood from every donor. Primers used in a second PCR of about 7 to 12 cycles were a sample-barcoded 5' primer and a J-beta primer mix. TCRdb fed the 5' RACE reads into MiXCR, producing one record per CDR3 protein. The sample holds around 2 million distinct CDR3 sequences, 35% to 50% seen once. Whole-study findings and limits: Total diversity from one million sequenced T cells was likely underestimated.

The sequenced sample consisted of blood. The clonotype comes from a human donor in good health.

CDR3 nucleotide sequence: TGTGCCAGCAGTTTAACGACATCGGACAATGAGCAGTTCTTC. This codes for CASSLTTSDNEQFF. J is TRBJ2-1 and V is TRBV28, with D unresolved. The CDR3 spans 14 residues. Germline CDR1 reads MDHEN; CDR2 reads SYDVKM. V was pared by 2 bases and J by 5 bases, with 10 bases between.